Listed below are T cell receptor beta chains from one sample, sequenced in a study of CXCR3-negative and CXCR3-positive naive CD8 T cells. From the 5' RACE reads, TCRdb lists one entry per CDR3 protein and no DNA. This sample's table reports fewer than 80,000 distinct CDR3 sequences. Sequenced sample: naive CXCR3- CD8+ T cells from blood. The receptor source for this set is a human donor in good health. Some clones in this sample may be carry-over from other donors' samples. CDR3s include the opening cysteine and the closing phenylalanine or tryptophan. Not every row has a clone size; where given, it reads once, few, many or a size class.

v_call,clone_size,j_call,cdr3_aa
TRBV12-3/TRBV12-4,-,TRBJ2-3,CASAGTTSGGHTDTQYF
TRBV20-1,-,TRBJ2-5,CSAREELAGLRETQYF
TRBV7-9,-,TRBJ2-4,CASSPRDSGQENIQYF
TRBV21-1,-,TRBJ1-1,CASSKRNTEAFF
TRBV29-1,-,TRBJ2-3,CSVEGQTSTDMQYF
TRBV25-1,-,TRBJ1-1,CASTGAGASSEAFF
TRBV4-1,-,TRBJ1-2,CASSQDSDRERTYGYTF
TRBV5-1,-,TRBJ2-7,CASSPASGSSYEQYF
TRBV10-1,medium-sized,TRBJ2-2,CASRVAGISGELFF
TRBV6-2/TRBV6-3,-,TRBJ2-1,CASSPTSGGFHNEQFF
TRBV7-9,-,TRBJ2-5,CASSYPTVEETQYF
TRBV29-1,-,TRBJ2-5,CSVGLVTGSLQETQYF
TRBV28,-,TRBJ1-1,CASNWDRELNTEAFF
TRBV11-2,-,TRBJ1-3,CASRQLGNTIYF
TRBV19,-,TRBJ2-2,CASSIGGAGELFF
TRBV7-3,-,TRBJ2-3,CASSLGLVSTDTQYF
TRBV7-9,-,TRBJ1-1,CASSSQGVEAFF
TRBV29-1,-,TRBJ2-1,CSVEYRDTYNEQFF
TRBV20-1,-,TRBJ2-1,CSADSGGVSYNEQFF
TRBV7-3,-,TRBJ2-1,CASSPAGGNEQFF
TRBV29-1,-,TRBJ1-1,CSVTGDPNTEAFF
TRBV20-1,-,TRBJ2-7,CSALDRDRSYEQYF
TRBV6-6,-,TRBJ2-1,CASSQGAGGEQFF
TRBV4-2,-,TRBJ1-5,CASSQAERDVEPQHF
TRBV10-3,-,TRBJ2-7,CAISESREQYF
TRBV18,-,TRBJ2-1,CASSPAGLAGRHNEQFF
TRBV29-1,-,TRBJ2-1,CSVEGWDLLTTEQFF
TRBV7-2,-,TRBJ2-7,CASGSSTYEQYF
TRBV6-2/TRBV6-3,-,TRBJ2-5,CASYHPSGEETQYF
TRBV14,-,TRBJ2-2,CASSQDMTSANTGELFF
TRBV14,-,TRBJ1-1,CASSQEWGGNTEAFF
TRBV6-5,-,TRBJ2-3,CASSYGAGKGVTDTQYF
TRBV7-8,-,TRBJ2-3,CASTQPPRGGYITDTQYF
TRBV3-1,-,TRBJ2-3,CASSQKLPGTDTQYF
TRBV7-7,medium-sized,TRBJ2-7,CASSRGLADEQYF
TRBV20-1,-,TRBJ2-5,CSARDGRGGPETQYF
TRBV29-1,-,TRBJ1-1,CSVEETYLEAFF
TRBV6-1,-,TRBJ2-3,CASSGSLGTDTQYF
TRBV6-5,-,TRBJ1-2,CASSRTGPGNGYTF
TRBV6-6,-,TRBJ2-5,CASSPGTEIQETQYF
TRBV28,-,TRBJ1-5,CASSLGPGQTNQPQHF
TRBV14,-,TRBJ1-5,CASSQVGWSNSNQPQHF
TRBV5-1,-,TRBJ1-1,CASSFLGGENTEAFF
TRBV27,-,TRBJ2-2,CASTVSSHTGELFF